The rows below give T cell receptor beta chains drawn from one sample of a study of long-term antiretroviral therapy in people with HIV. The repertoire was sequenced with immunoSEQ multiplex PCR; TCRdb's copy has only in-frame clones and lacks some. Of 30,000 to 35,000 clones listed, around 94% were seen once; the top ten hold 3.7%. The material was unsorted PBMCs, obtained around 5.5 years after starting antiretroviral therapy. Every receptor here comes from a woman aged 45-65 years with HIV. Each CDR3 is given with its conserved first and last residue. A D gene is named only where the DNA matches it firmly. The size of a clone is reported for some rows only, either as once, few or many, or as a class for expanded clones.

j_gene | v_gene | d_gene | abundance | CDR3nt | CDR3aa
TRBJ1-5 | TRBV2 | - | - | TGTGCCAGCAGTGGCCAGGCCACAAATCAGCCCCAGCATTTT | CASSGQATNQPQHF
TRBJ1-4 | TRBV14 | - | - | TGTGCCAGCAGCCAAGCGCGGGCTAATGAAAAACTGTTTTTT | CASSQARANEKLFF
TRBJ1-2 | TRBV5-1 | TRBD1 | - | TGCGCCACCGGGACAGGGGATGGCTATGGCTACACCTTC | CATGTGDGYGYTF
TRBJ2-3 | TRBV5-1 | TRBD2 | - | TGCGCCAGCAGCACCAGCGGGGGGCTCGACACAGATACGCAGTATTTT | CASSTSGGLDTDTQYF
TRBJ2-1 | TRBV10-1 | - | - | TGCGCCAGCAGTGGTTCAATGGGGGGTTATGAGCAGTTCTTC | CASSGSMGGYEQFF
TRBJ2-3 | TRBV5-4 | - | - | TGTGCCAGCAGCAAGCAACCAGGGTCAGATACGCAGTATTTT | CASSKQPGSDTQYF
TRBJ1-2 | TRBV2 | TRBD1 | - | TGTGCCAGCAGTGAGGGGACAGCGCAGATCTATGGCTACACCTTC | CASSEGTAQIYGYTF
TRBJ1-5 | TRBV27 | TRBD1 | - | TGTGCCAGCAGAGGGGACAGGGCCGGCAATCAGCCCCAGCATTTT | CASRGDRAGNQPQHF
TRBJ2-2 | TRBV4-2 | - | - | TGTGCCAGCAGCCAAGGAGAGGGAGCGAACACCGGGGAGCTGTTTTTT | CASSQGEGANTGELFF
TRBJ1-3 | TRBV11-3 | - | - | TGTGCCAGCAGCTTACAGGGGCATTGGTCGTGGAGGCGCACCATATATTTT | CASSLQGHWSWRRTIYF
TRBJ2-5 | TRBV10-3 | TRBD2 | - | TGTGCCATCAAAGGCGGGGGGGCGACGGAGACCCAGTACTTC | CAIKGGGATETQYF
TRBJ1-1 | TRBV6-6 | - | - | TGTGCCAGCAGTATCCAGGGCTCCCGCACTGAAGCTTTCTTT | CASSIQGSRTEAFF
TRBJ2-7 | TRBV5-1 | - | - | TGCGCCAGCAGCTTAAACTCGGCCTACGAGCAGTACTTC | CASSLNSAYEQYF
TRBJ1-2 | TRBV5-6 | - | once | TGTGCCAGCAGCTTGGATAGGCGTTCGGTGAAGTTC | CASSLDRRSVKF
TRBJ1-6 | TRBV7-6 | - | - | TGTGCCAGCAGCCTAATTTATTTGAATTCACCCCTCCACTTT | CASSLIYLNSPLHF
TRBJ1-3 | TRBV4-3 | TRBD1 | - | TGCGCCAGCAGCCAAGAAATGTGGACAGGGGGCAACTCCCCTGGAAACACCATATATTTT | CASSQEMWTGGNSPGNTIYF
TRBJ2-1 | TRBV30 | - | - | TGTGCCTGGAGTGTCAGGACGAGCGGCCCCTCCTACAATGAGCAGTTCTTC | CAWSVRTSGPSYNEQFF
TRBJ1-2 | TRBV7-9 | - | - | TGTGCCAGCAGCCCTGACGAGGGGGGGTACTATGGCTACACCTTC | CASSPDEGGYYGYTF
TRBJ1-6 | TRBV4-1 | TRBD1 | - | TGCGCCAGCAGCCAAGTGATAGGGGGCGGTAATTCACCCCTCCACTTT | CASSQVIGGGNSPLHF
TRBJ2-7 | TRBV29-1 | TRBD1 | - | TGCAGCGTCCTTACCGGGACAGGGGGCTACGAGCAGTACTTC | CSVLTGTGGYEQYF
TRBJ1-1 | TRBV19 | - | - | TGTGCCAGTACCATGGGCCTCTTGAACACTGAAGCTTTCTTT | CASTMGLLNTEAFF
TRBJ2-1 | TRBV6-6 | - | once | TGTGCCAGCAGTTACCGGGACCACGGGGATGAGCAGTTCTTC | CASSYRDHGDEQFF
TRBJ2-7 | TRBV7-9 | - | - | TGTGCCAGCAGCTTAGGAGACGAGCAGTACTTC | CASSLGDEQYF
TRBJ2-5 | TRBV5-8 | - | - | TGTGCCAGCAGCTGGCCGGCGGCGGGGGAGACCCAGTACTTC | CASSWPAAGETQYF
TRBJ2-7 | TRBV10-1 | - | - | TGCGCCAGCAGCGCAGGAGGAGAAGGCGAGCAGTACTTC | CASSAGGEGEQYF
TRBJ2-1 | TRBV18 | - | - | TGTGCCAGCTCACCCCAGGACAGACCCTACAATGAGCAGTTCTTC | CASSPQDRPYNEQFF
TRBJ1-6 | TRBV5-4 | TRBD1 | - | TGTGCCAGCAGCAGACAGGGGAATAGTTCACCCCTCCACTTT | CASSRQGNSSPLHF
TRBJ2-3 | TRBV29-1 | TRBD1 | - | TGCAGCGTATACCGGACAGGGGGATTTGTCGCAGATACGCAGTATTTT | CSVYRTGGFVADTQYF
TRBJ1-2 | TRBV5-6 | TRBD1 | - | TGTGCCAGCAGCTTGGGGGACAGGTACTATGGCTACACCTTC | CASSLGDRYYGYTF
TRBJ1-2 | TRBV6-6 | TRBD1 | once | TGTGCCAGCAGTTACCGGACAGGGGCTGATGGCTACACCTTC | CASSYRTGADGYTF
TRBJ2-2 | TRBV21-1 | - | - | TGTGCCAGCAGCCCAGAGGAGGAGAAAAAGGGCACCGGGGAGCTGTTTTTT | CASSPEEEKKGTGELFF
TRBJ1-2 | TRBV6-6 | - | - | TGTGCCAGCAGTTACCCCGACAGAGGTGCTAACTATGGCTACACCTTC | CASSYPDRGANYGYTF
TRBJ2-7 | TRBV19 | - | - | TGTGCCAGTTCGGACGGCGATTACGAGCAGTACTTC | CASSDGDYEQYF
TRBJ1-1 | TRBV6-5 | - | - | TGTGCCAGCAGTTACCGGGGGGCCGGTGACACTGAAGCTTTCTTT | CASSYRGAGDTEAFF
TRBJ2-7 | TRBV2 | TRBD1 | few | TGTGCCAGCATAGTCGGGACAGGCCCCTACGAGCAGTACTTC | CASIVGTGPYEQYF
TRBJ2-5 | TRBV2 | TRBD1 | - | TGTGCCAGCAGTTTGAGGGGGCGCAACCAAGAGACCCAGTACTTC | CASSLRGRNQETQYF
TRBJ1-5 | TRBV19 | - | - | TGTGCCAGTAGTATAGCCAGGTCCGCGAAGGGTAATCAGCCCCAGCATTTT | CASSIARSAKGNQPQHF
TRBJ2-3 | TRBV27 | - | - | TGTGCCAGCAGTTTATCGAGTCAGGGCACAGATACGCAGTATTTT | CASSLSSQGTDTQYF
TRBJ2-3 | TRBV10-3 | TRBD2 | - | TGTGCCATCAGTGAGTTCGGGGGTCCCGGACTAGCTCCTAGCACAGATACGCAGTATTTT | CAISEFGGPGLAPSTDTQYF
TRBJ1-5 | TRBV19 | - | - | TGTGCCAGTAGCCCCGCTGGCGGGAATCAGCCCCAGCATTTT | CASSPAGGNQPQHF
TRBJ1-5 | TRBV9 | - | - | TGTGCCAGCAGCGTAGGCCAGGGGAGGGACCAGCCCCAGCATTTT | CASSVGQGRDQPQHF
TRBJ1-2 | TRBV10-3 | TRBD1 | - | TGTGCCATCAGCTCGGACAGGGGCTTTAACTATGGCTACACCTTC | CAISSDRGFNYGYTF
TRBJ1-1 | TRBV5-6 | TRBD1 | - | TGTGCCAGCAGAGCCCGGGGACAGGCCTTCGAAGTGAACACTGAAGCTTTCTTT | CASRARGQAFEVNTEAFF
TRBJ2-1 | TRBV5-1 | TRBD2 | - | TGCGCCAGCAGCGAAATAGCGGGGGGCCGCTCCTACAATGAGCAGTTCTTC | CASSEIAGGRSYNEQFF
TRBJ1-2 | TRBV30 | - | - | TGTGCCTGGAGTAGGGACGCTGGTGGCTACACCTTC | CAWSRDAGGYTF
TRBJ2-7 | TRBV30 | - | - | TGTGCCTGGAGCCCCGGGGGCGGGGGTTGGTCCAACGAGCAGTACTTC | CAWSPGGGGWSNEQYF
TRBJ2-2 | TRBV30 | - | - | TGTGCCTGGAGTCATGGTGGGAACACCGGGGAGCTGTTTTTT | CAWSHGGNTGELFF
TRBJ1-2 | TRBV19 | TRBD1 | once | TGTGCCAGTAGTCCGCAGGGGGCAGGTGGCTACACCTTC | CASSPQGAGGYTF
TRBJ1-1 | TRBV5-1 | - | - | TGCGCCAGCAGCTTGGGGTCTCCCAAGGGCACTGAAGCTTTCTTT | CASSLGSPKGTEAFF
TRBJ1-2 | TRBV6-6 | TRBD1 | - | TGTGCCAGCAGTCGGGACAGGGCCTCCTATGGCTACACCTTC | CASSRDRASYGYTF
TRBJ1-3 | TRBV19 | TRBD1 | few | TGTGCCAGTAGTAACCTACAGGGGCGCGGAAACACCATATATTTT | CASSNLQGRGNTIYF
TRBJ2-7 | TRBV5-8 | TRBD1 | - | TGTGCCAGCAGCCGGACAGGGCAGCGGGAGCAGTACTTC | CASSRTGQREQYF
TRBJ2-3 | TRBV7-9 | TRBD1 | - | TGTGCCAGCAGCCGACCGGGACAGGGGTCGGGTACGCAGTATTTT | CASSRPGQGSGTQYF